These T cell receptor beta chains were read from a single sample in a study of naive and memory T cell subsets. A single record per CDR3 protein comes from TCRdb applying MiXCR to the UMI-ligation and nested PCR reads. The sample holds tens of thousands of distinct CDR3 sequences; 5.2% are singletons and the top ten take under 8%. The sequenced sample was blood. The receptors derive from an adult in good health. Both conserved end residues are part of each CDR3. The D gene is left open where the match is weak. Not all rows give a size; the values are once, few, many and, for expanded clones, a class.

size	V	D	J	CDR3	DNA
-	TRBV19	TRBD1	TRBJ1-5	CAIGQGYGNQPQHF	TGTGCCATTGGACAGGGCTATGGCAATCAGCCCCAGCATTTT
many	TRBV6-5	TRBD1	TRBJ1-6	CASTLADRLHSPLHF	TGTGCCAGCACCCTTGCGGACAGGTTACATTCACCCCTCCACTTT
many	TRBV3-1	TRBD1	TRBJ2-7	CASSRRPGQGSYEQYF	TGTGCCAGCAGCCGTCGTCCGGGACAGGGGTCCTACGAGCAGTACTTC
-	TRBV28	TRBD1	TRBJ1-2	CASSFSRGLDGYTF	TGTGCCAGCAGTTTCTCCAGGGGGCTAGATGGCTACACCTTC
-	TRBV30	TRBD1	TRBJ2-7	CAWSVDRGPYEQYF	TGTGCCTGGAGTGTAGACAGGGGGCCCTACGAGCAGTACTTC
-	TRBV6-5	TRBD1	TRBJ2-1	CASSFDRAGYNEQSF	TGTGCCAGCAGTTTTGACAGGGCGGGCTACAATGAGCAGTCCTTC
few	TRBV20-1	TRBD2	TRBJ2-1	CSAAPGGSSPGGFF	TGCAGTGCTGCACCCGGGGGGAGCTCCCCCGGCGGGTTCTTC
-	TRBV6-2/TRBV6-3	TRBD2	TRBJ2-5	CASSYSGTSGETQYF	TGTGCCAGCAGTTACAGCGGGACTAGCGGGGAGACCCAGTACTTC
many	TRBV20-1	TRBD2	TRBJ2-1	CSARGGRLAYNEQFF	TGCAGTGCTAGAGGCGGGAGACTCGCCTACAATGAGCAGTTCTTC
-	TRBV12-3/TRBV12-4	-	TRBJ1-2	CASSLTSDHQHGYTF	TGTGCCAGCAGTTTAACCTCAGATCACCAGCATGGCTACACCTTC
many	TRBV29-1	TRBD2	TRBJ2-1	CSVEFKREGSYNEQFF	TGCAGCGTTGAGTTTAAGCGGGAAGGGTCCTACAATGAGCAGTTCTTC
-	TRBV5-4	TRBD1	TRBJ1-3	CASSLAQGANTIYF	TGTGCCAGCAGCTTGGCACAGGGGGCAAACACCATATATTTT
many	TRBV29-1	TRBD1	TRBJ1-3	CSAGQGGGNTIYF	TGCAGCGCCGGACAGGGTGGCGGAAACACCATATATTTT
many	TRBV10-3	TRBD1	TRBJ2-7	CAIRRDRGTYYEQYF	TGTGCCATCAGGCGGGACAGGGGGACCTACTACGAGCAGTACTTC
few	TRBV28	-	TRBJ1-2	CASSSPTPRAKGYTF	TGTGCCAGCAGTTCCCCGACTCCCCGAGCAAAGGGCTACACCTTC
many	TRBV5-1	TRBD1	TRBJ1-1	CASSSGQLEAFF	TGCGCCAGCAGCTCGGGACAGCTTGAAGCTTTCTTT
many	TRBV29-1	-	TRBJ1-4	CSVRSGDTNEKLFF	TGCAGCGTTCGTTCCGGGGATACTAATGAAAAACTGTTTTTT
many	TRBV28	TRBD1	TRBJ2-7	CASSLVRQGYEQYF	TGTGCCAGCAGTTTGGTTAGACAGGGCTACGAGCAGTACTTC
many	TRBV7-9	TRBD2	TRBJ2-1	CALLGGSVEQFF	TGTGCCCTGCTCGGGGGGTCGGTTGAGCAGTTCTTC
many	TRBV20-1	TRBD1	TRBJ1-1	CSARDGNRGEDEAFF	TGCAGTGCTAGAGATGGAAACAGGGGCGAGGATGAAGCTTTCTTT
many	TRBV9	-	TRBJ1-3	CASSADSYSGNTIYF	TGTGCCAGCAGCGCAGACAGCTACTCTGGAAACACCATATATTTT
many	TRBV6-2/TRBV6-3	-	TRBJ2-1	CASSYEGHREQFF	TGTGCCAGCAGTTACGAAGGGCACCGGGAGCAGTTCTTC
large	TRBV4-3	TRBD2	TRBJ2-7	CASSHRAGAYEQYF	TGCGCCAGCAGCCACCGAGCGGGAGCCTACGAGCAGTACTTC
many	TRBV6-6	-	TRBJ1-1	CASITDTEAFF	TGTGCCAGCATCACGGACACTGAAGCTTTCTTT
many	TRBV2	TRBD2	TRBJ2-1	CASRPSGTSRGNEQFF	TGTGCCAGCAGGCCGTCCGGGACTAGCAGGGGCAATGAGCAGTTCTTC
-	TRBV29-1	TRBD1	TRBJ2-7	CSVGQATSYEQYF	TGCAGCGTGGGACAGGCCACCTCCTACGAGCAGTACTTC
many	TRBV14	-	TRBJ2-3	CASSQSYTRDTDTQYF	TGTGCCAGCAGCCAATCCTACACCAGGGACACAGATACGCAGTATTTT
many	TRBV20-1	TRBD1	TRBJ1-5	CSARDLEGASNQPQHF	TGCAGTGCTAGAGATCTCGAGGGGGCAAGCAATCAGCCCCAGCATTTT
many	TRBV29-1	-	TRBJ1-1	CSVERVFRDTPRGAFF	TGCAGCGTTGAGCGAGTATTCCGGGACACTCCGAGGGGAGCTTTCTTT
few	TRBV6-2/TRBV6-3	-	TRBJ1-1	CASSYKLEVNTEAFF	TGTGCCAGCAGTTACAAATTAGAGGTGAACACTGAAGCTTTCTTT
many	TRBV30	-	TRBJ2-3	CAWRGGGPTDTQYF	TGTGCCTGGAGGGGGGGGGGGCCCACAGATACGCAGTATTTT
few	TRBV11-1	-	TRBJ2-1	CASSLVGSSNEQFF	TGTGCCAGCAGCTTAGTCGGGTCGAGCAATGAGCAGTTCTTC
many	TRBV30	TRBD2	TRBJ2-3	CAWSPGLAGLTDTQYF	TGTGCCTGGAGTCCTGGGCTAGCGGGCCTTACAGATACGCAGTATTTT
many	TRBV6-6	-	TRBJ2-7	CASSYPDRVYEQYF	TGTGCCAGCAGTTACCCGGACAGAGTCTACGAGCAGTACTTC
-	TRBV28	-	TRBJ2-6	CASRGLWASGANVLTF	TGTGCCAGCCGCGGACTCTGGGCCTCTGGGGCCAACGTCCTGACTTTC
few	TRBV10-3	-	TRBJ2-7	CAISEQGEQYF	TGTGCCATCAGTGAGCAGGGCGAGCAGTACTTC
few	TRBV20-1	-	TRBJ2-5	CSARAGKETQYF	TGCAGTGCTAGAGCAGGCAAAGAGACCCAGTACTTC
many	TRBV4-1	-	TRBJ2-1	CASSFLGRNEQFF	TGCGCCAGCAGCTTTCTAGGGCGGAATGAGCAGTTCTTC
many	TRBV21-1	-	TRBJ2-2	CARTILAPGELFF	TGTGCCAGGACGATACTAGCCCCCGGGGAGCTGTTTTTT
many	TRBV7-3	-	TRBJ1-5	CASSLKGNQPQHF	TGTGCCAGCAGCTTAAAGGGCAATCAGCCCCAGCATTTT
many	TRBV14	-	TRBJ2-1	CASSQVGMGSGVRDEQFF	TGTGCCAGCAGCCAAGTCGGCATGGGGTCGGGAGTTCGGGATGAGCAGTTCTTC
many	TRBV5-4	-	TRBJ1-6	CASSLQSSYNSPLHF	TGTGCCAGCAGTCTACAGAGCTCCTATAATTCACCCCTCCACTTT
many	TRBV12-3/TRBV12-4	TRBD1	TRBJ2-6	CASISGGAGANVLTF	TGTGCCAGCATCTCAGGGGGAGCTGGGGCCAACGTCCTGACTTTC
many	TRBV28	-	TRBJ2-7	CASSLPRTGGSSYEQYF	TGTGCCAGCAGTTTACCTCGGACAGGAGGGAGCTCCTACGAGCAGTACTTC
many	TRBV6-1	-	TRBJ1-6	CASRTTGTSPLHF	TGTGCCAGCAGAACAACAGGGACTTCACCCCTCCACTTT
many	TRBV7-2	-	TRBJ1-1	CASSLRPRNTEAFF	TGTGCCAGCAGCTTAAGGCCAAGGAACACTGAAGCTTTCTTT
many	TRBV12-3/TRBV12-4	-	TRBJ1-1	CASSLEGRGNTEAFF	TGTGCCAGCAGTTTAGAGGGCAGGGGGAACACTGAAGCTTTCTTT
many	TRBV5-1	-	TRBJ2-2	CASSLAGQRAGELFF	TGCGCCAGCAGCTTGGCAGGGCAGAGGGCCGGGGAGCTGTTTTTT
many	TRBV12-3/TRBV12-4	-	TRBJ2-1	CASSPDTSNEQFF	TGTGCCAGCAGCCCCGATACGAGCAATGAGCAGTTCTTC
many	TRBV29-1	-	TRBJ2-1	CSVEKGTQAYNEQFF	TGCAGCGTTGAAAAGGGGACCCAAGCCTACAATGAGCAGTTCTTC
many	TRBV7-2	-	TRBJ2-1	CASSVRDDLNEQFF	TGTGCCAGCAGCGTCCGGGACGACCTCAATGAGCAGTTCTTC
many	TRBV7-2	-	TRBJ2-2	CASSAPGRIANTGELFF	TGTGCCAGCAGCGCTCCGGGACGGATCGCGAACACCGGGGAGCTGTTTTTT
many	TRBV20-1	TRBD2	TRBJ2-1	CSARLIGTSGPYNEQFF	TGCAGTGCTAGATTGATTGGGACTAGCGGCCCCTACAATGAGCAGTTCTTC
many	TRBV6-2/TRBV6-3	TRBD2	TRBJ2-7	CASSRGGAYEQYF	TGTGCCAGCAGTCGGGGGGGAGCCTACGAGCAGTACTTC
many	TRBV7-9	-	TRBJ1-5	CASSQSGDANQPQHF	TGTGCCAGCAGCCAATCCGGGGACGCCAATCAGCCCCAGCATTTT
few	TRBV20-1	-	TRBJ2-7	CSGRESERPYSYEQYF	TGCAGTGGGAGGGAGAGTGAGCGCCCCTACTCCTACGAGCAGTACTTC
many	TRBV18	-	TRBJ1-3	CASSPARTGNTIYF	TGTGCCAGCTCACCCGCCCGTACTGGAAACACCATATATTTT
many	TRBV2	TRBD1	TRBJ2-5	CASTKEGLRGSRETQYF	TGTGCCAGCACAAAAGAGGGGCTCAGGGGGTCGCGAGAGACCCAGTACTTC
-	TRBV19	-	TRBJ1-2	CASSRWDTNYGYTF	TGTGCCAGTAGTAGGTGGGACACCAACTATGGCTACACCTTC
-	TRBV9	-	TRBJ2-6	CASSVVGGTGANVLTF	TGTGCCAGCAGCGTAGTTGGGGGAACTGGGGCCAACGTCCTGACTTTC